The rows below give T cell receptor beta chains drawn from one sample of a study of identical twins. MiXCR, run by TCRdb on the 5' RACE reads, gives a single entry per CDR3 protein. The table lists 550,000 to 800,000 distinct CDR3 sequences, roughly 7.2% of them singletons. These data were also reused for a study on yellow fever vaccine responses in identical twins.

The specimen was PBMCs. The receptors were sampled from a woman in her late teens or twenties in good health. Each CDR3 is given with its conserved first and last residue. The D gene is left open where the match is weak. Where a row states a size, it is once, few, many or the class of an expanded clone; other rows omit it.

size: many
V: TRBV3-1
D: TRBD2
J: TRBJ2-1
DNA: TGTGCCAGCAGCTCGGGGGGGACTTACTACAATGAGCAGTTCTTC
CDR3: CASSSGGTYYNEQFF

size: few
V: TRBV5-5
D: -
J: TRBJ2-5
DNA: TGTGCCAGCAGTTCCGACGTCAACCAAGAGACCCAGTACTTC
CDR3: CASSSDVNQETQYF

size: few
V: TRBV10-2
D: -
J: TRBJ1-5
DNA: TGCGCCAGCAGTGACAGCTATCAGCCCCAGCATTTT
CDR3: CASSDSYQPQHF

size: many
V: TRBV3-1
D: TRBD1
J: TRBJ1-1
DNA: TGTGCCAGCAGCCAAGTAAAAGGGGGCGCATCCGAGGCTTTCTTT
CDR3: CASSQVKGGASEAFF

size: few
V: TRBV20-1
D: -
J: TRBJ1-2
DNA: TGCAGTGTCCCCCATCGGGGGAATGGCTACACCTTC
CDR3: CSVPHRGNGYTF

size: -
V: TRBV5-1
D: -
J: TRBJ2-3
DNA: TGCGCCAGCAGCGCCCGGGACGCTAGCCTTATCGGTACGCAGTATTTT
CDR3: CASSARDASLIGTQYF

size: few
V: TRBV12-5
D: TRBD2
J: TRBJ2-1
DNA: TGTGCTAGTGGTTTGGTAGGGACTAGCGGCTGGGGGCCCTACAATGAGCAGTTCTTC
CDR3: CASGLVGTSGWGPYNEQFF

size: -
V: TRBV5-1
D: TRBD1
J: TRBJ1-1
DNA: TGCGCCAGCAGCTCGACAGGGCGGAGGGACACTGAAGCTTTCTTT
CDR3: CASSSTGRRDTEAFF

size: -
V: TRBV28
D: TRBD2
J: TRBJ2-3
DNA: TGTGCCAGCAGTTTAGCGGGGGGAAGTCGAGATACGCAGTATTTT
CDR3: CASSLAGGSRDTQYF

size: few
V: TRBV5-1
D: TRBD1
J: TRBJ1-2
DNA: TGCGCCAGCAGCTTGGACGGACCCGGACAGGGAGATGGCTACACCTTC
CDR3: CASSLDGPGQGDGYTF

size: -
V: TRBV4-1
D: -
J: TRBJ2-7
DNA: TGCGCCAGCAGTTCCGACAGAGAGCAGTACTTC
CDR3: CASSSDREQYF

size: many
V: TRBV2
D: TRBD2
J: TRBJ2-1
DNA: TGTGCCAGCAGTGAAAGGTTACTAGCGGGACGGTACAATGAGCAGTTCTTC
CDR3: CASSERLLAGRYNEQFF

size: -
V: TRBV28
D: TRBD2
J: TRBJ2-1
DNA: TGTGCCAGCAGGCGTGGCGGGAGTGGCAATGAGCAGTTCTTC
CDR3: CASRRGGSGNEQFF

size: few
V: TRBV4-1
D: -
J: TRBJ2-5
DNA: TGCGCCAGCAGTCAGACTTTGCCCGGGACCCAGTACTTC
CDR3: CASSQTLPGTQYF

size: -
V: TRBV10-3
D: -
J: TRBJ2-7
DNA: TGTGCCATCAGTGAAGGTCAGCCCAATATCGCGCACGAGCAGTACTTC
CDR3: CAISEGQPNIAHEQYF

size: few
V: TRBV9
D: -
J: TRBJ1-1
DNA: TGTGCCAGCAGCGTAGTGACTGAAAACACTGAAGCTTTCTTT
CDR3: CASSVVTENTEAFF

size: few
V: TRBV12-3/TRBV12-4
D: TRBD2
J: TRBJ2-2
DNA: TGTGCCAGCAGTTTAAGCGGGACGGGGGGGGAGCTGTTTTTT
CDR3: CASSLSGTGGELFF

size: few
V: TRBV20-1
D: TRBD1
J: TRBJ2-2
DNA: TGCAGTGCTAGATGGGACAGGGGCTCAAACACCGGGGAGCTGTTTTTT
CDR3: CSARWDRGSNTGELFF